The clone carrying this T cell receptor (beta chain) was picked up a small number of times. As processed by the authors: Scientists estimated how many nucleated cells there were by amplifying reference gene primers. Assay used: immunoSEQ multiplex PCR; TCRdb lists only in-frame clones, some missing. V and J calls and clone size come straight from that table; D and trimming were deduced from the DNA. The repertoire includes roughly 63,000 clones, around 74% of them detected once, and 25% to 30% sits in the top ten. These data come from a study of blood T cell repertoires in COVID-19. Study at large: Samples representing acute and convalescent COVID-19 were sourced from the United States, Italy and Spain. PBMCs, B-cell-depleted T cells, or T cells provided the cDNA or gDNA that made up the material.

The CDR3 has 16 amino acids. The V end lost 0 bases, the J end lost 3 bases, and 15 bases lay between the germline ends. The V gene's germline CDR1 is LGHNA and CDR2 YNFKEQ. V gene TRBV4-2 combines with J gene TRBJ2-7, with D hard to call. Sequencing was performed on peripheral blood. The sequence came from a woman of 80 years or more with acute or convalescent COVID-19. CDR3 DNA sequence: TGTGCCAGCAGCCAAGATCTCGACTCCCGAGACTACGAGCAGTACTTC. It codes for CASSQDLDSRDYEQYF.